The 10 T cell receptor beta chains below come from one sample, sequenced in a study of Ad26.COV2.S vaccination and SARS-CoV-2 variants. Regarding treatment: roughly 20 received Ad26.COV2.S at low or high dose, single or two shots; several received placebo; per-sample allocation not given. Material that was analyzed had been drawn on day 63 after the first vaccine or placebo injection. The protocol was immunoSEQ multiplex PCR, while the TCRdb copy is restricted to in-frame clones and leaves out a portion. The sample shows 400,000 to 450,000 clones, 75% to 95% of them seen only once. Sequencing used peripheral blood, obtained in a trial of Ad26.COV2.S vaccine versus placebo. Receptor source: a person aged 18-65 years who received the Ad26.COV2.S COVID-19 vaccine or a placebo.

This chain links TRBV27 with TRBJ1-2; D is ambiguous. Trimming stripped 2 bases from V and 2 bases from J, with 6 bases between. This CDR3 is 13 amino acids long. Germline lookup yields CDR1 MNHEY and CDR2 SMNVEV (reference sequence). The DNA for the CDR3 is TGTGCCAGCAGTTTAGCCGAGAACTATGGCTACACCTTC. Its protein product is CASSLAENYGYTF.

A note on this clone: The sample has other DNA sequences that encode this CDR3 too. This chain joins TRBV30 and TRBJ2-3; D is undetermined. The CDR3 loop spans 12 amino acids. CDR1 GTSNPN and CDR2 SVGIG come from the germline V gene (reference sequence). Deletions cut 0 bases from V and 0 bases from J, with 1 base between. CDR3 nucleotides: TGTGCCTGGAGTGTAAGCACAGATACGCAGTATTTT. This encodes CAWSVSTDTQYF.

The CDR3 reads CASSIGRGGALEEKLFF. The CDR3 nucleotides are TGTGCCAGTAGTATCGGGCGCGGGGGAGCGTTGGAGGAAAAACTGTTTTTT. J is TRBJ1-4 and V is TRBV19; D is possibly TRBD1 (5 bases). Germline-derived CDR1 and CDR2 are LNHDA and SQIVND (reference sequence). The V gene lost 3 bases and the J gene lost 8 bases, with 22 bases spanning the gap. This CDR3 contains 17 residues.

The chain combines TRBV6-5 with TRBJ2-5; D might be TRBD1 (6 bases). Between the trimmed V and J ends, which lost 10 bases and 5 bases, there was a span of 17 bases. CDR1 and CDR2 (germline): MNHEY, SVGAGI. The CDR3 runs to 13 residues. The CDR3 region has the DNA TGTGCCATCTCGACGGGCAGGGGTGAGACCCAGTACTTC. It is translated as CAISTGRGETQYF.

The chain recombines TRBV7-9 with TRBJ1-1; D not resolved. The germline gives CDR1 SEHNR, CDR2 FQNEAQ (reference sequence). Trimming stripped 1 base from V and 4 bases from J, with 10 bases between. The CDR3 is 14 amino acids. In DNA, the CDR3 is TGTGCCAGCAGCTTAGGAGGTTCGGGCACTGAAGCTTTCTTT. It codes for CASSLGGSGTEAFF.

The chain uses TRBV11-2 and TRBJ2-6; D is unresolved. Trimming left V 0 bases short and J 8 bases short, with 8 bases between. The CDR3 is 14 amino acids. Germline values: CDR1 SGHAT, CDR2 FQNNGV. The CDR3 nucleotides are TGTGCCAGCAGCTTAGATGTAGGGACCAACGTCCTGACTTTC. Protein: CASSLDVGTNVLTF.

This clone was seen more than once but under ten times. This chain uses TRBV7-2 with TRBJ1-4, with no clear D. V was trimmed by 4 bases and J by 10 bases, leaving 19 bases between them. Per the germline V gene, CDR1 is SGHTA and CDR2 is FQGNSA. The CDR3 contains 15 residues. This CDR3 is CASSSGRDGYGKLFF. The CDR3, as DNA: TGTGCCAGCAGCTCCGGAAGAGACGGATACGGAAAACTGTTTTTT.

The CDR3 region has the DNA TGCGCCAGCAGCTTAGCCCCTAGCGAGACAAATTACGAGCAGTACTTC. It codes for CASSLAPSETNYEQYF. The V gene is TRBV5-1, the J gene TRBJ2-7, with D maybe TRBD2 (6 bases). Trimming shortened V by 2 bases and J by 4 bases, and 19 bases separated the two germline ends. This CDR3 is built from 16 residues. Looked up from germline, CDR1 is SGHRS and CDR2 is YFSETQ.

The chain couples TRBV19 to TRBJ2-2; no firm D call. Per the germline V gene, CDR1 is LNHDA and CDR2 is SQIVND (reference sequence). Trimming took 2 bases from V and 2 from J, leaving 6 bases between them. The CDR3 spans 14 residues. The CDR3 sequence is CASSIQRNTGELFF. DNA for the CDR3: TGTGCCAGTAGTATACAGAGAAACACCGGGGAGCTGTTTTTT.

The count of this clone is one. The rearrangement joins TRBV27 to TRBJ1-2, with D possibly matching TRBD1 (6 bases). Germline V gives CDR1 MNHEY, CDR2 SMNVEV (reference sequence). This CDR3 spans 14 amino acids. Trimming cost V 5 bases and J 0 bases, with 10 bases left between them. The CDR3 loop is CASSPQGANYGYTF. The CDR3, as DNA: TGTGCCAGCAGTCCACAGGGAGCTAACTATGGCTACACCTTC.